These T cell receptor beta chains were read from a single sample in a study of T cell responses to AZD1222 COVID-19 vaccine. Some clones are missing from TCRdb's copy, which holds only in-frame ones; the method was immunoSEQ multiplex PCR. This sample has 150,000 to 250,000 clones, with approximately 90% found just once. The sample was peripheral blood, taken 28 days after the second AZD1222 dose. These receptors came from an adult who received the AZD1222 COVID-19 vaccine. The CDR3 runs from the conserved cysteine through the conserved F or W. The D gene is left open where the match is weak. The listing skips clone size in some rows; elsewhere it reads once, few, many or a size class.

-	TRBV2	-	TRBJ1-5	TGTGCCAGCAGTGAGGAGGGTGGGAGCAATCAGCCCCAGCATTTT	CASSEEGGSNQPQHF
-	TRBV6-1	-	TRBJ1-1	TGTGCCAGCAGTGAGATCAACACTGAAGCTTTCTTT	CASSEINTEAFF
-	TRBV5-8	TRBD2	TRBJ2-7	TGTGCCAGCAGCGGTAGCGGGTTCTCCTACGAGCAGTACTTC	CASSGSGFSYEQYF
-	TRBV24-1	TRBD2	TRBJ2-7	TGTGCCACCAGTTCGGGACTAGCGGAGGATGGCTACGAGCAGTACTTC	CATSSGLAEDGYEQYF
-	TRBV7-3	-	TRBJ2-7	TGTGCCAGCAGCTTAAATGGGCCCGGAAACTCCTACGAGCAGTACTTC	CASSLNGPGNSYEQYF
-	TRBV19	-	TRBJ1-2	TGTGCCAGTACCCCCCGGCAGTCTAACTATGGCTACACCTTC	CASTPRQSNYGYTF
-	TRBV27	-	TRBJ1-6	TGTGCCAGCAGTACCGCGTCAAGTTATAATTCACCCCTCCACTTT	CASSTASSYNSPLHF
few	TRBV5-4	TRBD1	TRBJ2-5	TGTGCCAGCAGCCCCGGGACAGCTCAAGAGACCCAGTACTTC	CASSPGTAQETQYF
-	TRBV12-5	-	TRBJ1-5	TGTGCTAGTGGCTTCGGGGGGACCCATCAGCCCCAGCATTTT	CASGFGGTHQPQHF
-	TRBV4-1	TRBD2	TRBJ2-5	TGCGCCAGCAGCCACGGGGCCGGTGGGGCGCGGCGGGAGGGCGGTCAAGAGACCCAGTACTTC	CASSHGAGGARREGGQETQYF
-	TRBV15	TRBD2	TRBJ2-3	TGTGCCACCGGGAGCACTAGCGGGTTAGATACGCAGTATTTT	CATGSTSGLDTQYF
-	TRBV7-9	TRBD1	TRBJ1-3	TGTGCCAGCAGCCAACAGGGGGCTGGAAACACCATATATTTT	CASSQQGAGNTIYF
once	TRBV11-2	-	TRBJ2-2	TGTGCCAGCAGCTTACCCGCCCTTAACACCGGGGAGCTGTTTTTT	CASSLPALNTGELFF
-	TRBV28	TRBD1	TRBJ1-5	TGTGCCAGCAGATCAGGGGGCGAAGAGCCCCAGCATTTT	CASRSGGEEPQHF
-	TRBV6-5	TRBD1	TRBJ2-7	TGTGCCAGCACACCGGGACAGAAAATCCACGAGCAGTACTTC	CASTPGQKIHEQYF
few	TRBV7-3	-	TRBJ2-5	TGTGCCAGCAGCAGGACTTTACAAGAGACCCAGTACTTC	CASSRTLQETQYF
-	TRBV10-3	-	TRBJ1-2	TGTGCCATCAGTGATATGGGGGGGAGGAACTATGGCTACACCTTC	CAISDMGGRNYGYTF
-	TRBV29-1	TRBD2	TRBJ2-3	TGCAGCGTTCGCGGGAGGGCCGATTCGAACACAGATACGCAGTATTTT	CSVRGRADSNTDTQYF
-	TRBV29-1	TRBD1	TRBJ2-1	TGCAGCGTTGACCCCACGGGACAGGGGGACGGTGAGCAGTTCTTC	CSVDPTGQGDGEQFF
-	TRBV5-1	-	TRBJ2-3	TGCGCCAGCAGCTCTGGCCGGGACCTCCAGCGGGGCACAGATACGCAGTATTTT	CASSSGRDLQRGTDTQYF
-	TRBV19	-	TRBJ2-5	TGTGCCAGTAGGGGAACAGCGAGGGGAGAGACCCAGTACTTC	CASRGTARGETQYF
-	TRBV2	-	TRBJ1-1	TGTGCCAGCAAGGGTTTCAACGGGAACACTGAAGCTTTCTTT	CASKGFNGNTEAFF
-	TRBV7-2	-	TRBJ1-6	TGTGCCAGCAACCTCAGGGTGTACGATTCACCCCTCCACTTT	CASNLRVYDSPLHF
-	TRBV28	TRBD1	TRBJ2-2	TGTGCCAGCAGAAAAGACAGGGTCCCCGGGGAGCTGTTTTTT	CASRKDRVPGELFF
-	TRBV5-1	-	TRBJ1-2	TGCGCCAGCAGCTCCTGGAACTATGGCTACACCTTC	CASSSWNYGYTF
-	TRBV2	TRBD2	TRBJ2-3	TGTGCCAGCAGTGAATACCCGCGGGAGGAAGGGGATACGCAGTATTTT	CASSEYPREEGDTQYF
-	TRBV5-1	-	TRBJ1-5	TGCGCCAGCAGCGGTGGCCCGGGGGGACAGCCCCAGCATTTT	CASSGGPGGQPQHF
-	TRBV29-1	TRBD2	TRBJ2-1	TGCAGCGTTGATCGCCTAGCGGGAGACTCCTACAATGAGCAGTTCTTC	CSVDRLAGDSYNEQFF
-	TRBV30	-	TRBJ1-1	TGTGCCTGGAGTGAAAGAGGGGAAGCTTTCTTT	CAWSERGEAFF
-	TRBV5-1	TRBD2	TRBJ2-7	TGCGCCAGCAGCTTGGGCGGGAGCTCCTACGAGCAGTACTTC	CASSLGGSSYEQYF
-	TRBV6-2/TRBV6-3	-	TRBJ2-7	TGTGCCAGCAGTTACTCATCGGGGGTCCACGAGCAGTACTTC	CASSYSSGVHEQYF
-	TRBV27	TRBD2	TRBJ2-5	TGTGCCAGCAGTCCTACCCCTAGCGGGGAGACCCAGTACTTC	CASSPTPSGETQYF
-	TRBV2	TRBD2	TRBJ2-1	TGTGCCAGCAGTATCCGACTAGCGGGAGGAGGGGGTGAGCAGTTCTTC	CASSIRLAGGGGEQFF
-	TRBV2	-	TRBJ2-7	TGTGCCAGCAGTTTAGCCAGGGGTGTCGAGCAGTACTTC	CASSLARGVEQYF
-	TRBV6-5	-	TRBJ1-4	TGTGCCAGCAGCTTGGGGGGCACCCAAACTAGGCTGTTTTTT	CASSLGGTQTRLFF